This T cell receptor (beta chain) came from a study of beta chain features in type 1 diabetes. Study outcomes and limitations: Researchers caution that PCR might favor shorter templates, equally among patients and controls.

Germline CDR1 is SGHNT and CDR2 is YYREEE (reference sequence). The length of the CDR3 is 16 residues. J was trimmed by 4 bases and V by 2 bases; bases with no gene match: 12. Staining for CD45RO/CCR7/CD25/CD127/CD95/CD27 allowed sorting of CD4+ naive, central memory, regulatory and stem cell-like memory cells. Sort purity for all populations was recorded as exceeding 98%. The whole isolated RNA underwent reverse transcription, so sequencing captured expressed TCRB transcripts. Sequencing used immunoSEQ multiplex PCR; TCRdb keeps in-frame clones, though not all of them. The table records over 100,000 clones, 40% of them present only once. As concerns this clone: Its cognate antigen is unknown.

This clonotype was obtained from a woman between 18 and 29 years old in good health. The chain carries TRBV5-4 and TRBJ2-7, with 7 nucleotides matching TRBD1. Sample: stem cell memory CD4+ T cells from blood. CDR3: CASSFKVGQMKYEQYF. For the CDR3, the DNA is TGTGCCAGCAGCTTTAAGGTGGGACAGATGAAATACGAGCAGTACTTC.